The 22 T cell receptor beta chains below come from one sample, sequenced in a study of T cell responses to AZD1222 COVID-19 vaccine. Data came from immunoSEQ multiplex PCR; TCRdb stores just in-frame clones and leaves some out. Of about 55,000 clones in the sample, about 85% are singletons; the top ten hold 3.9%. This material consisted of peripheral blood, taken on day 0 of AZD1222 vaccination. These receptors all stem from an adult in good health.

The rearrangement joins TRBV15 to TRBJ2-1; TRBD1 aligns across 8 bases. Germline-derived CDR1 and CDR2 are LNHNV and YYDKDF (reference sequence). CDR3 length equals 16 residues. V lost 1 base, J lost 9 bases, and 11 bases stayed unmatched. In DNA, the CDR3 is TGTGCCACCAGCAGAGCCGAGAGACAGGGGTCAGGTGAGCAGTTCTTC. Translating gives CATSRAERQGSGEQFF.

The chain has TRBV15 and TRBJ2-2; D is possibly TRBD1 or TRBD2 (5 bases each). The length of the CDR3 is 15 residues. The germline V and J ends were trimmed by 3 bases and 3 bases, with 11 bases remaining between them. Germline V gives CDR1 LNHNV, CDR2 YYDKDF (reference sequence). The CDR3 sequence is CATSSKGTDTGELFF. As DNA, the CDR3 is TGTGCCACCAGCAGTAAGGGGACCGACACCGGGGAGCTGTTTTTT.

This chain links TRBV7-8 with TRBJ1-4, with 7 bases that match TRBD1. The CDR3 spans 16 residues. Trimming at V came to 4 bases and at J to 4 bases, leaving 9 bases not matched to a gene. Germline CDR1 SGHVS, CDR2 FQNEAQ. CDR3 amino acids: CASSYLRDSFNEKLFF. The CDR3 DNA is TGTGCCAGCAGCTACCTACGGGACAGTTTTAATGAAAAACTGTTTTTT.

V gene TRBV5-1 combines with J gene TRBJ2-7; D is unclear. The CDR3 covers 14 residues. V shed 0 bases and J shed 0 bases, with 7 bases lying between them. Germline CDR1 reads SGHRS; CDR2 reads YFSETQ. The CDR3 DNA sequence: TGCGCCAGCAGCTTGGGTGGCAGCTCCTACGAGCAGTACTTC. This sequence encodes CASSLGGSSYEQYF.

J is TRBJ1-6 and V is TRBV10-3; 8 bases fit TRBD1. The junction had 5 bases not matched to a gene; V was cut back by 6 bases and J by 7 bases. Germline V gene data show CDR1 as ENHRY and CDR2 as SYGVKD. The CDR3 spans 14 residues. Here the CDR3 reads CAISKDRENSPLHF. As DNA, the CDR3 is TGTGCCATCAGCAAGGACAGGGAAAATTCACCCCTCCACTTT.

V is TRBV6-4 and J is TRBJ1-5, with 10 bases lining up with TRBD1. In germline, CDR1 is MRHNA, CDR2 SNTAGT. The CDR3 extends over 16 amino acids. Trimming cost V 0 bases and J 5 bases; bases outside gene matches: 4. CDR3 sequence reads: CASSDSTGGRDQPQHF. In nucleotides, the CDR3 is TGTGCCAGCAGTGACTCGACAGGGGGCCGGGATCAGCCCCAGCATTTT.

The chain joins TRBV30 to TRBJ1-2; D is possibly TRBD1 (5 bases). V lost 4 bases and J 4 bases, leaving 19 bases between the germline ends. The CDR3 runs 15 residues. The V gene's germline CDR1 is GTSNPN and CDR2 SVGIG (reference sequence). Here the CDR3 DNA reads TGTGCCTGGATTCTTGACAGAGTCCTTGGCTATGGCTACACCTTC. This encodes CAWILDRVLGYGYTF. Based on the CDR3 plus reference TRBV30 and TRBJ1-2, the full variable domain is SQTIHQWPATLVQPVGSPLSLECTVEGTSNPNLYWYRQAAGRGLQLLFYSVGIGQISSEVPQNLSASRPQDRQFILSSKKLLLSDSGFYLCAWILDRVLGYGYTFGSGTRLTVV.

V and J are TRBV4-3 and TRBJ1-5, with 7 nucleotides matching TRBD1. CDR1 is LGHNA, CDR2 YSLEER, per germline. J was trimmed by 4 bases and V by 1 base; bases with no gene match: 4. The CDR3 consists of 15 residues. The CDR3 spells CASSQVAGGNQPQHF. The DNA of the CDR3 is TGCGCCAGCAGCCAAGTAGCAGGGGGTAATCAGCCCCAGCATTTT.

This chain links TRBV7-9 with TRBJ2-3; 9 nucleotides match TRBD1. From germline, CDR1 is SEHNR and CDR2 FQNEAQ (reference sequence). CDR3 length: 15 residues. The V and J ends lost 5 bases and 5 bases, in that order; junction bases with no gene match: 8. The chain's CDR3 is CASSPGQGLGDTQYF. The DNA of the CDR3 is TGTGCCAGCAGCCCAGGACAGGGGCTTGGAGATACGCAGTATTTT.

This clone was detected only a few times. The chain employs TRBV2 and TRBJ1-1; D perhaps matches TRBD1 (5 bases). Trimming shortened V by 7 bases and J by 0 bases, and 15 bases separated the two germline ends. CDR1 and CDR2 (germline): SNHLY, FYNNEI. The CDR3 length is 15 residues. This CDR3 reads CASTAQGTMNTEAFF. The CDR3 bases are TGTGCCAGCACCGCCCAGGGCACGATGAACACTGAAGCTTTCTTT.

The chain uses TRBV6-1 and TRBJ2-5; D tentatively fits TRBD1 or TRBD2 (5 bases each). The length of the CDR3 is 15 residues. V gave up 1 base and J gave up 7 bases, with 16 bases separating them. Germline lookup yields CDR1 MNHNS and CDR2 SASEGT. The CDR3: CASSEVAGTDRTQYF. The CDR3 DNA sequence: TGTGCCAGCAGTGAAGTGGCAGGGACGGATCGGACCCAGTACTTC.

V gene TRBV5-1 combines with J gene TRBJ1-1, with D unresolved. V dropped 5 bases and J dropped 1 base, with 3 bases sitting between them. CDR3 length: 11 amino acids. Germline values: CDR1 SGHRS, CDR2 YFSETQ. As DNA, the CDR3 is TGCGCCAGCAGGGGGAACACTGAAGCTTTCTTT. It codes for CASRGNTEAFF.

The chain employs TRBV2 and TRBJ2-3; 7 bases map to TRBD1. Germline CDR1 SNHLY, CDR2 FYNNEI. Trimming removed 8 bases from V and 5 bases from J; junction bases left unmatched: 13. The CDR3 loop spans 15 amino acids. CDR3 bases: TGTGCCAGCGGCGACAGGGCCGGTGGGGGAGATACGCAGTATTTT. This encodes CASGDRAGGGDTQYF.

J is TRBJ1-1 and V is TRBV7-2, with no clear D. The CDR3 extends over 11 amino acids. Deletions cut 5 bases from V and 8 bases from J, with 9 bases between. CDR1 and CDR2 (germline): SGHTA, FQGNSA. Here the CDR3 DNA reads TGTGCCAGCAGCCCCCTCGGGGAAGCTTTCTTT. It encodes CASSPLGEAFF.

The chain combines TRBV3-1 (or the pseudogene TRBV3-2) with TRBJ2-3, with a tentative D call TRBD2 (5 bases). The CDR3 extends over 15 amino acids. The V gene lost 7 bases and the J gene lost 6 bases, with 20 bases spanning the gap. The V gene's germline CDR1 is LGHDT and CDR2 YNNKEL (reference sequence). CDR3 sequence (DNA): TGTGCCAGCAACGCAGGACTTTTTGGAGCGGATACGCAGTATTTT. It yields the protein CASNAGLFGADTQYF.

The chain links TRBV4-2 to TRBJ1-5; 7 bases are shared with TRBD1. After removal of 1 base from V and 0 bases from J, the junction contained 15 bases not matched to a gene. CDR1 is LGHNA and CDR2 is YNFKEQ in the germline V gene. This CDR3 region has 20 residues. CDR3 in amino acids: CASSQGRRDSGLYSNQPQHF. The CDR3 region has the DNA TGTGCCAGCAGCCAAGGTAGGCGGGACAGTGGACTTTATAGCAATCAGCCCCAGCATTTT.

V usage is TRBV19 and J usage is TRBJ2-3; D gene unclear. Germline CDR1 reads LNHDA; CDR2 reads SQIVND (reference sequence). The CDR3 length is 11 residues. Trimming pared 4 bases from V and 2 bases from J, leaving 1 base between. CDR3 DNA sequence: TGTGCCAGTAGTAACACAGATACGCAGTATTTT. Protein product: CASSNTDTQYF.

The V call is TRBV13, the J call TRBJ1-2; TRBD1 is a possible D gene (6 bases). The CDR3 has 12 residues. V was cut by 3 bases and J by 8 bases, with 10 bases left in between. Germline CDR1 and CDR2: PRHDT and FYEKMQ (reference sequence). The CDR3 nucleotides read TGTGCCAGCAGCTTCGACAGGCTAGGCTACACCTTC. This translates into CASSFDRLGYTF.

This chain connects TRBV9 to TRBJ1-2, with D perhaps matching TRBD1 (6 bases). The V gene lost 3 bases and the J gene lost 4 bases, with 13 bases spanning the gap. The germline gives CDR1 SGDLS, CDR2 YYNGEE. The CDR3 has 14 residues. The DNA of the CDR3 is TGTGCCAGCAGCGCCGGCCAGGGGCGCTATGGCTACACCTTC. Its translation: CASSAGQGRYGYTF.

J is TRBJ2-7 and V is TRBV2, with 9 bases fitting TRBD1. CDR1 and CDR2 from the germline V gene are SNHLY and FYNNEI. Trimming took 3 bases from V and 2 from J; bases not matched to a gene: 2. This CDR3 is built from 14 residues. CDR3 loop: CASSEDRGPYEQYF. The CDR3 DNA reads as TGTGCCAGCAGTGAGGACAGGGGCCCCTACGAGCAGTACTTC.

This chain's CDR3 is CASSLVSGAPSYEQYF. For the CDR3, the DNA is TGTGCCAGCAGCTTAGTCTCCGGGGCGCCCTCCTACGAGCAGTACTTC. V and J are TRBV7-9 and TRBJ2-7, with D perhaps given as TRBD1 or TRBD2 (5 bases each). Germline-derived CDR1 and CDR2 are SEHNR and FQNEAQ (reference sequence). The CDR3 loop spans 16 amino acids. V dropped 1 base and J dropped 0 bases, with 13 bases sitting between them.

The chain carries TRBV5-1 and TRBJ1-5, with TRBD1 matching 9 bases. With 3 bases clipped from V and 7 bases from J, the junction kept 5 bases outside the gene matches. The germline gives CDR1 SGHRS, CDR2 YFSETQ. The CDR3 covers 14 residues. The CDR3 is CASSSGTGNQPQHF. The CDR3 DNA sequence: TGCGCCAGCAGCTCCGGGACAGGGAACCAGCCCCAGCATTTT.